This T cell receptor (beta chain) was retrieved from a study of shared clonotypes between healthy human individuals (dated by TCRdb to the early 2020s). Some background on the complete study: A few men and two women, aged 18 to 49 years, made up the cohort. Per donor, three plates each were used for CD4 naive and CD4 memory, two for CD8 naive, and one for CD8 memory. To estimate repertoire size and how much clonotype sharing occurs between individuals, the study deeply sequenced the blood TCR repertoires of several healthy adults. Libraries were prepared and TCR repertoires were sequenced by different laboratories using diverse techniques, in order to increase sequencing depth and limit assay-specific biases. Between about 0.8 and 9.5 billion PBMCs per donor were obtained by leukapheresis.

The donors were healthy, HIV-negative adults with no recently reported acute infections or vaccinations. Only Caucasian adults living in Nashville, Tennessee, USA were represented among the donors. CD4+ T cells were enriched by magnetic negative selection; naive cells were then positively selected on CD45RA, and the negative fraction formed the memory subset. Blood was obtained by leukapheresis, after which PBMCs were separated by Ficoll-Histopaque density gradient centrifugation and cryopreserved in liquid nitrogen vapor phase. Analytical flow cytometry was used to check the purity and quantity of each magnetically sorted T cell population. Genomic DNA was isolated from every sorted fraction and measured by UV absorbance on a Nanodrop 2000c. TCR CDR3 regions were amplified from genomic DNA by multiplex PCR using the deep immunoSEQ assay. Extracted genomic DNA from each cell subset was distributed evenly across all wells of several immunoSEQ 96-well plates, and each plate was treated as a replicate. For sorted subsets, around 200 ng genomic DNA, equal to tens of thousands of T cell genomes, was loaded into each replicate PCR. Purified libraries were quantified with a Qubit 3.0 fluorometer, sized on a Bioanalyzer 2100, and re-quantified with the KAPA Library Quantification kit. Each immunoSEQ 96-well plate was sequenced on its own single-read 150-cycle Illumina NextSeq 550 flow cell. The paper's data handling went like this. Because the immunoSEQ output included only junctional sequences and no quality scores, the filtering could not be the same as the filtering used for full-length reads. To assign V/J genes and CDR3, sequences were annotated using PyIR, a Python wrapper for IgBLAST v1.9, with IMGT germline references. Any read was removed if the V/J assignment was weak (E-value above 1e-6), the CDR3 was missing, or the read contained stop codons, out-of-frame junctions, or ambiguous translated residues. A V3J clonotype was defined by an identical inferred V gene, J gene, and CDR3 amino acid sequence. The percentage overlap between two repertoires was calculated by dividing the number of shared unique clonotypes by the size of the smaller repertoire. Three approaches were used to assess repertoire richness: RTK rarefaction, the Chao1 estimator, and Recon v2.1 estimates of unobserved clonotypes. Generation probabilities for all TCRbeta clonotypes obtained by the gDNA method from a handful of donors were computed using OLGA. The source is immuneACCESS, and TCRdb retained only in-frame sequences with V and J called. Part of the clones is not carried over; for the studies checked, unresolved V genes explain less than half of this, and the remainder is unexplained. D and trimming were read from the DNA, whereas the V and J calls and clone size are those reported in that table. The sample records 150,000 to 200,000 clones, approximately 92% of which are singletons. The ten largest clones add up to 0.067% of the sample.

Beyond this particular receptor, the publication reports: Pairwise subsampling led to the expectation that sequencing depth would affect the degree of clonotype sharing among donors. Only blood was sampled, and tissue TCR repertoires likely differ from those in blood. Naive subsets generally had larger estimated clonotype richness than memory subsets did. Incomplete sequencing was indicated by rarefaction of sorted-subset datasets, despite the large sequencing depth. Roughly 5% of naive CD4, around 4% of naive CD8, roughly 2.4% of memory CD4, and approximately 0.4% of memory CD8 clonotypes were shared across a few donors. Because the study included a small number of donors, the genetic and exposure-history diversity represented was limited. Compared with non-shared clonotypes, clonotypes shared by all four sorted-subset donors had higher generation probabilities.

CDR1 and CDR2 (MNHEY, SVGAGI) derive from the germline V gene. Trimming removed 5 bases from V and 0 bases from J, leaving 7 bases between the germline ends. Taken from cysteine to phenylalanine, the CDR3 has 14 residues. Only the CDR3 DNA is retained, 42 bases long and in frame from the first base. In the case of this clone: No antigen is known for it. Base-call qualities are not available, and no considerably larger clone is one nucleotide away.

This chain joins TRBV6-5 to TRBJ1-4, with no confident D gene call. The source material was naive CD4+ T cells sorted from blood. According to the study, the label for this sample's cell subset or site signals: CD45RA+ positively selected. The origin of this receptor is a woman in her thirties in good health. Here is the DNA: TGTGCCAGCAGTAGAACGGCAACTAATGAAAAACTGTTTTTT. The translation is CASSRTATNEKLFF.